A single sample is the source of the 5 T cell receptor beta chains below, sequenced in a study of response to subunit inactivated influenza vaccine. TCRdb re-analysed the RT-PCR reads in MiXCR, keeping a single row per CDR3 protein. The table includes around 250,000 distinct CDR3 sequences, less than 15% detected once. The source material was non-naive T cells sorted from PBMCs, sampled less than 15 days before vaccination. All receptors derive from a man aged 45-60 years who received an inactivated influenza vaccine.

This clonotype was found many times. The chain joins TRBV11-2 to TRBJ2-5, with TRBD1 identical over 7 bases. Germline V gives CDR1 SGHAT, CDR2 FQNNGV. The CDR3 runs 14 residues. V gave up 4 bases and J gave up 1 base; unmatched junction bases: 3. The CDR3 here is CASSYGTAQETQYF. Here the CDR3 DNA reads TGTGCCAGCAGCTATGGGACAGCCCAAGAGACCCAGTACTTC.

This clonotype was picked up a small number of times. The rearrangement links TRBV3-1 to TRBJ2-1, with 7 bases aligning to TRBD2. Germline values: CDR1 LGHDT, CDR2 YNNKEL (reference sequence). The CDR3 length is 14 residues. J lost 8 bases, V lost 1 base, and 5 bases had no gene match. This CDR3 reads CASSQVSSGDEQFF. In DNA form, the CDR3 reads TGTGCCAGCAGCCAAGTATCCAGCGGGGATGAGCAGTTCTTC.

This clonotype was recorded a few times. The genes are TRBV11-3 and TRBJ2-7; D might be TRBD2 (5 bases). V was clipped by 1 base and J by 6 bases, with 13 bases between them. CDR1 and CDR2 from the germline V gene are SGHNT and YENEEA. The length of the CDR3 is 14 residues. The CDR3 spells CASSLAGVDGEQYF. The DNA of the CDR3 is TGTGCCAGCAGCTTAGCCGGGGTTGACGGCGAGCAGTACTTC.

This clonotype was seen only a few times. The chain recombines TRBV4-3 with TRBJ2-2; TRBD1 or TRBD2 may be the D gene (5 bases each). V dropped 0 bases and J dropped 1 base, with 9 bases sitting between them. This CDR3 has 16 residues. Germline V gene data show CDR1 as LGHNA and CDR2 as YSLEER. The CDR3 DNA reads as TGCGCCAGCAGCCAAGATCCAGGGAGGAACACCGGGGAGCTGTTTTTT. Amino acids: CASSQDPGRNTGELFF.

The chain recombines TRBV12-3 or TRBV12-4 with TRBJ2-3; 7 nucleotides align to TRBD1. V dropped 11 bases and J dropped 2; count of bases not matched to a gene: 22. The CDR3 loop spans 18 amino acids. The CDR3 nucleotides are TGTGCCTTCAGTTTGCCACCGTTGACAGGGAAATACACAGATACGCAGTATTTT. This sequence encodes CAFSLPPLTGKYTDTQYF.